Each of the 19 T cell receptor beta chains below was sequenced from the same sample in a study of shared clonotypes between healthy human individuals. Libraries were prepared by immunoSEQ multiplex PCR; TCRdb keeps only in-frame clonotypes and omits some of them. This table has about 2,500,000 clones, 85% to 95% appearing once. The sequencing input was naive CD4+ T cells sorted from blood. Subset denoted: CD45RA+ positively selected. Source of these receptors: a man younger than 35 in good health.

As for this clone: This sample also contains other DNA sequences that code for the same CDR3. The rearrangement links TRBV10-3 to TRBJ1-3; D is uncertain. This CDR3 is 12 amino acids long. CDR1 is ENHRY and CDR2 is SYGVKD in the germline V gene. V was pared by 6 bases and J by 1 base, with 4 bases between. CDR3 region: CAISGSGNTIYF. Written as DNA, the CDR3 is TGTGCCATCAGCGGGTCTGGAAACACCATATATTTT.

The rearrangement links TRBV4-3 to TRBJ2-1; tentative D call: TRBD1 (6 bases). Germline V CDR1 and CDR2: LGHNA, YSLEER. The CDR3 runs 13 residues. Trimming stripped 0 bases from V and 7 bases from J, with 7 bases between. This CDR3 is CASSQERGNEQFF. The CDR3, as DNA: TGCGCCAGCAGCCAAGAAAGGGGGAATGAGCAGTTCTTC.

V is TRBV29-1 and J is TRBJ2-5; 7 bases are shared with TRBD1. CDR1 is SQVTM and CDR2 is ANQGSEA in the germline V gene. The ends lost 7 bases at V and 4 bases at J; junction bases unmatched: 6. This CDR3 is built from 12 residues. The CDR3, as DNA: TGCAGCGCAAAGGGGGCCGTAGAGACCCAGTACTTC. This gives the protein CSAKGAVETQYF.

The V gene is TRBV7-9, the J gene TRBJ2-1; D uncertain. CDR1 SEHNR and CDR2 FQNEAQ come from the germline V gene (reference sequence). Trimming left V 1 base short and J 7 bases short, with 17 bases between. The CDR3 extends over 16 amino acids. The CDR3 here is CASSLETVRMRNEQFF. The CDR3 DNA sequence: TGTGCCAGCAGCTTAGAGACGGTCAGAATGAGGAATGAGCAGTTCTTC.

The chain carries TRBV4-3 and TRBJ2-3, with 9 positions matching TRBD1. Trimming removed 3 bases from V and 5 bases from J; junction bases left unmatched: 3. Germline CDR1 LGHNA, CDR2 YSLEER. The CDR3 sequence is 14 residues long. In DNA, the CDR3 is TGCGCCAGCAGCCAGGGGACAGGGTTAGATACGCAGTATTTT. This gives the protein CASSQGTGLDTQYF.

The rearrangement links TRBV2 to TRBJ1-6, with no clear D. CDR1 is SNHLY, CDR2 FYNNEI, per germline. The CDR3 length is 13 residues. Trimming removed 6 bases from V and 7 bases from J, with 10 bases in between. Here the CDR3 reads CASSVSVNSPLHF. DNA for the CDR3: TGTGCCAGCAGCGTATCCGTAAATTCACCCCTCCACTTT.

The V and J genes are TRBV19 and TRBJ1-3; D gene uncertain. Germline assignment: CDR1 LNHDA and CDR2 SQIVND (reference sequence). V was shortened by 9 bases and J by 9 bases, with 24 bases between the two germline ends. The CDR3 covers 15 residues. This CDR3 is CAREKRFNCPGTIYF. The CDR3 bases are TGTGCCAGGGAAAAAAGGTTCAACTGTCCCGGCACCATATATTTT.

This clone has only one observation. The V and J genes are TRBV5-1 and TRBJ2-7; D gene uncertain. Germline V gene sequence: CDR1 SGHRS, CDR2 YFSETQ. The CDR3 runs 14 residues. Trimming left V 0 bases short and J 3 bases short, with 10 bases between. CDR3 amino acids: CASSLGANRYEQYF. The CDR3 DNA sequence: TGCGCCAGCAGCTTGGGGGCTAACCGCTACGAGCAGTACTTC.

This clone has a single count. The chain employs TRBV19 and TRBJ2-3, with D tentatively TRBD1 or TRBD2 (5 bases each). Trimming took off 4 bases at V and 0 bases at J, with 17 bases between the two ends. Germline V gene lookup returns CDR1 LNHDA and CDR2 SQIVND (reference sequence). This CDR3 comprises 17 residues. The CDR3 protein is CASSKGISGRSTDTQYF. CDR3 DNA: TGTGCCAGTAGTAAGGGGATAAGCGGCCGTAGCACAGATACGCAGTATTTT.

Concerning this clone: Other DNA sequences in this specimen translate into the identical CDR3. The chain couples TRBV7-2 to TRBJ2-1; 11 nucleotides agree with TRBD2. V shed 1 base and J 8 bases; nucleotides not matched to a gene: 4. CDR1 and CDR2 from the germline V gene are SGHTA and FQGNSA. This CDR3 has 15 residues. CDR3 DNA: TGTGCCAGCAGCTTAGTAGCGGGGGGGCCGGATGAGCAGTTCTTC. Protein sequence: CASSLVAGGPDEQFF.

Concerning this clone: Additional DNA sequences in this sample encode the identical CDR3. The rearrangement joins TRBV5-1 to TRBJ1-4; D is ambiguous. Germline V CDR1 and CDR2: SGHRS, YFSETQ. The germline V and J ends were trimmed by 0 bases and 5 bases, with 5 bases remaining between them. CDR3 length: 13 residues. CDR3 amino acids: CASSLGPNEKLFF. Written as DNA, the CDR3 is TGCGCCAGCAGCTTGGGTCCGAATGAAAAACTGTTTTTT.

CDR3 nucleotide sequence: TGTGCCAGCAGTGACCAGGGCCCTAACTATGGCTACACCTTC. Translated: CASSDQGPNYGYTF. This rearrangement joins TRBV6-1 to TRBJ1-2; tentative D call: TRBD1 (5 bases). Germline V gene sequence: CDR1 MNHNS, CDR2 SASEGT. V lost 3 bases, J lost 0 bases, and 8 bases lay in between. The CDR3 spans 14 residues.

This chain joins TRBV5-6 and TRBJ1-1; 7 bases line up with TRBD1. The CDR3 is 18 amino acids. The junction had 17 bases not matched to a gene; V was cut back by 4 bases and J by 2 bases. The germline gives CDR1 SGHDT, CDR2 YYEEEE. The CDR3 DNA reads as TGTGCCAGCAGCCCCCGGGGAGGGGGCAAGGTGCTTAACACTGAAGCTTTCTTT. Amino acid sequence: CASSPRGGGKVLNTEAFF. The full variable domain, in which reference TRBV5-6 and TRBJ1-1 provide the parts outside the CDR3, is DAGVTQSPTHLIKTRGQQVTLRCSPKSGHDTVSWYQQALGQGPQFIFQYYEEEERQRGNFPDRFSGHQFPNYSSELNVNALLLGDSALYLCASSPRGGGKVLNTEAFFGQGTRLTVV.

The V call is TRBV5-1, the J call TRBJ2-2; 9 positions match TRBD2. This CDR3 region has 15 residues. Germline V gene data show CDR1 as SGHRS and CDR2 as YFSETQ. Trimming removed 3 bases from V and 8 bases from J; junction bases left unmatched: 8. CDR3 residues: CASSSSGTSQGELFF. The CDR3 DNA follows: TGCGCCAGCAGCTCCTCCGGGACTAGCCAGGGGGAGCTGTTTTTT.

The chain joins TRBV7-8 to TRBJ1-1; D may be TRBD1 (6 bases). V was trimmed by 0 bases and J by 0 bases, leaving 8 bases between them. The germline gives CDR1 SGHVS, CDR2 FQNEAQ. There are 15 residues in the CDR3. CDR3 in DNA: TGTGCCAGCAGCTTAGCCGGGACACTGAACACTGAAGCTTTCTTT. It yields the protein CASSLAGTLNTEAFF.

The chain has TRBV5-1 and TRBJ2-2, with no clear D. V dropped 5 bases and J dropped 3 bases, with 8 bases sitting between them. Germline V CDR1 and CDR2: SGHRS, YFSETQ. CDR3 size: 13 residues. CDR3 sequence: CASSVRHTGELFF. CDR3 coding DNA: TGCGCCAGCAGTGTTAGGCACACCGGGGAGCTGTTTTTT.

The chain links TRBV2 to TRBJ2-1; no firm D call. Between the trimmed V and J ends, which lost 7 bases and 9 bases, there was a span of 22 bases. Germline V gene sequence: CDR1 SNHLY, CDR2 FYNNEI. The CDR3 runs to 15 residues. CDR3 sequence reads: CASIEHIKVAGEQFF. CDR3 nucleotides: TGTGCCAGCATAGAACATATAAAGGTAGCTGGTGAGCAGTTCTTC.

The chain links TRBV11-2 to TRBJ2-5; 7 bases match TRBD1. Germline V CDR1 and CDR2: SGHAT, FQNNGV. The CDR3 totals 15 residues. Trimming removed 1 base from V and 1 base from J; junction bases left unmatched: 3. The CDR3 loop reads CASSLGEGAQETQYF. The CDR3 bases are TGTGCCAGCAGCTTAGGAGAGGGGGCCCAAGAGACCCAGTACTTC.

The table lists this clone with a few counts. As DNA, the CDR3 is TGTGCCAGCAGTCAAGACAGGAGGAGACCTTTCTTT. This codes for CASSQDRRRPFF. V is TRBV2 and J is TRBJ1-1, with a possible D match to TRBD1 (6 bases). The CDR3 contains 12 residues. Germline loops: CDR1 SNHLY, CDR2 FYNNEI. V was cut by 5 bases and J by 12 bases, with 16 bases left in between. Using reference TRBV2 and TRBJ1-1 for the parts outside the CDR3, the full variable domain is EPEVTQTPSHQVTQMGQEVILRCVPISNHLYFYWYRQILGQKVEFLVSFYNNEISEKSEIFDDQFSVERPDGSNFTLKIRSTKLEDSAMYFCASSQDRRRPFFGQGTRLTVV.